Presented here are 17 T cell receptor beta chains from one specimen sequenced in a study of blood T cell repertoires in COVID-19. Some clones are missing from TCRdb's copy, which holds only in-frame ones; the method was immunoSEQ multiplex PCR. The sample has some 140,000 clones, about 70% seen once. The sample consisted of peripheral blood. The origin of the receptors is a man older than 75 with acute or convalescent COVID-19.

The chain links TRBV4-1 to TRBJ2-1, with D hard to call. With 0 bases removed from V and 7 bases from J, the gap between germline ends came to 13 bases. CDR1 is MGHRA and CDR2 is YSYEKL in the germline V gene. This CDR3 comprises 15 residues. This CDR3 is CASSQDPNPRNEQFF. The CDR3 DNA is TGCGCCAGCAGCCAAGATCCGAATCCTAGAAATGAGCAGTTCTTC.

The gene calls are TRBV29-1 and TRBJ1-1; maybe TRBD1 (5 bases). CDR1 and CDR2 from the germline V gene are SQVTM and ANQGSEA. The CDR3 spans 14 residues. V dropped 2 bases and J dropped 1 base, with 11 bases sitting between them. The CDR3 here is CSVEYGQSNTEAFF. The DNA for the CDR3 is TGCAGCGTTGAATACGGACAATCGAACACTGAAGCTTTCTTT.

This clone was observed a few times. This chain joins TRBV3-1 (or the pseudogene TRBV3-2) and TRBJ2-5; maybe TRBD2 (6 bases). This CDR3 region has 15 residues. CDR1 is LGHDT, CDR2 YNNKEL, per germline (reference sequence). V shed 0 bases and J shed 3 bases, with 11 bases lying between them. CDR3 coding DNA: TGTGCCAGCAGCCAAGAGGTGGGGGGAGAAGAGACCCAGTACTTC. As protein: CASSQEVGGEETQYF.

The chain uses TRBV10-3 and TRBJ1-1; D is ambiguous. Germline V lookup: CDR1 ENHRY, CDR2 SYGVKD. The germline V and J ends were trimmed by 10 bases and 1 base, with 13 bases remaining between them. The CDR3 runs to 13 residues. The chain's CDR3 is CATLFAENTEAFF. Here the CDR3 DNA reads TGTGCCACCCTATTTGCTGAGAACACTGAAGCTTTCTTT.

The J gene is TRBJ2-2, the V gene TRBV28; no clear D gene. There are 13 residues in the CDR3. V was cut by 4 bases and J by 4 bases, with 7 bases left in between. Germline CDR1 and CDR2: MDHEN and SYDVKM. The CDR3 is CASSYRFTGELFF. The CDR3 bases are TGTGCCAGCAGTTATAGATTCACCGGGGAGCTGTTTTTT.

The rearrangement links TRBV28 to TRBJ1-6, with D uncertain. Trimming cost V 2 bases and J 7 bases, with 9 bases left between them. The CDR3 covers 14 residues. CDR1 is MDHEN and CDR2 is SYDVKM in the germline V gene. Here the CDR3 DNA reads TGTGCCAGCAGTTTAGGGCAGCAAAATTCACCCCTCCACTTT. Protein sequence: CASSLGQQNSPLHF.

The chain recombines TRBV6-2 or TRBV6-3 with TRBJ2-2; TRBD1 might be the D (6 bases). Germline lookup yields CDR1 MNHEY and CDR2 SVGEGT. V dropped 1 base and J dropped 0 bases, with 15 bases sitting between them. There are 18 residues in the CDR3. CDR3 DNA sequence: TGTGCCAGCAGTTACTTACCCGACAGGCCAACGAACACCGGGGAGCTGTTTTTT. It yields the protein CASSYLPDRPTNTGELFF.

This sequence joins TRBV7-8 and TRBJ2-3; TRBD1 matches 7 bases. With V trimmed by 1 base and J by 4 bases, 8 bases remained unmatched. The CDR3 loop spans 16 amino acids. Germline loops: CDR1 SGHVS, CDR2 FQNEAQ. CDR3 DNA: TGTGCCAGCAGCTTAGGGCAAGGGGGCAGAGCAGATACGCAGTATTTT. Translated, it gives CASSLGQGGRADTQYF.

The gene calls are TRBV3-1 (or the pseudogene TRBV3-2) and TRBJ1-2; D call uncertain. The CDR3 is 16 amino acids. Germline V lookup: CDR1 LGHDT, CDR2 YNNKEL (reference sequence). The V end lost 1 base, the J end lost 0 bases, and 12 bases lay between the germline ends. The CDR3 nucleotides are TGTGCCAGCAGCCAAGTCTTTATCGGAGCTAACTATGGCTACACCTTC. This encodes CASSQVFIGANYGYTF.

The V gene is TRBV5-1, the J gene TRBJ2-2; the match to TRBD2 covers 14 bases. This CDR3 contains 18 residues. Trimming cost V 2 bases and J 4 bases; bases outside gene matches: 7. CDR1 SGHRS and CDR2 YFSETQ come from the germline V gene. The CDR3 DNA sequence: TGCGCCAGCAGCTTCGGGACTAGCGGGGGAGGAAGCACCGGGGAGCTGTTTTTT. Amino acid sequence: CASSFGTSGGGSTGELFF.

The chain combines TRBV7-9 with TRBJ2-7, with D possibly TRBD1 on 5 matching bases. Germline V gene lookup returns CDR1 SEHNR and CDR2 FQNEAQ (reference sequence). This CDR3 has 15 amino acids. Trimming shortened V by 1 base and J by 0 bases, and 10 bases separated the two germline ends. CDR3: CASSLGTGSSYEQYF. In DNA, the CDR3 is TGTGCCAGCAGCTTAGGTACAGGTTCCTCCTACGAGCAGTACTTC.

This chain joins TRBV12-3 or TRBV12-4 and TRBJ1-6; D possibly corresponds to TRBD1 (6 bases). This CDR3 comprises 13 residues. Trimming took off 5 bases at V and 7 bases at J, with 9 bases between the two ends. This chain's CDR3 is CASSVTGNSPLHF. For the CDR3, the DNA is TGTGCCAGCAGTGTGACAGGAAATTCACCCCTCCACTTT.

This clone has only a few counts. CDR3 loop: CASSSGARSYGYTF. The CDR3 bases are TGTGCCAGCAGTTCAGGGGCACGTAGCTATGGCTACACCTTC. The genes are TRBV6-2 or TRBV6-3 and TRBJ1-2, with a weak D call TRBD1 (6 bases). CDR3 size: 14 residues. Trimming stripped 4 bases from V and 4 bases from J, with 13 bases between. CDR1 MNHEY and CDR2 SVGEGT come from the germline V gene.

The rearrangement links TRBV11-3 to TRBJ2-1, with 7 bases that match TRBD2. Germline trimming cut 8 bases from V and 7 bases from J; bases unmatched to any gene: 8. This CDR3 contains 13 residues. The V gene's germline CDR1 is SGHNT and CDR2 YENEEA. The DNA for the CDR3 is TGTGCCAGCGAACGGGGGGTCGGAAATGAGCAGTTCTTC. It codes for CASERGVGNEQFF. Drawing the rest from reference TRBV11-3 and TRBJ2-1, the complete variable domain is EAGVVQSPRYKIIEKKQPVAFWCNPISGHNTLYWYLQNLGQGPELLIRYENEEAVDDSQLPKDRFSAERLKGVDSTLKIQPAELGDSAVYLCASERGVGNEQFFGPGTRLTVL.

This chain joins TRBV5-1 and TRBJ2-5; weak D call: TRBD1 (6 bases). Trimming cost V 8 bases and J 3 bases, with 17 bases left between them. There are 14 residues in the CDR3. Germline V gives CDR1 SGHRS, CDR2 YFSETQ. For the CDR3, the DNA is TGCGCCAGTACTAAACTGGACAGTGAAGAGACCCAGTACTTC. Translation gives CASTKLDSEETQYF.

CDR3 amino acids: CASSPTVNTEAFF. DNA of the CDR3: TGTGCCAGCAGCCCGACAGTGAACACTGAAGCTTTCTTT. The V and J genes are TRBV11-1 and TRBJ1-1; D is perhaps TRBD1 (5 bases). Between the trimmed V and J ends, which lost 5 bases and 0 bases, there was a span of 7 bases. Germline CDR1 is SGHAT and CDR2 is FQDESV (reference sequence). This CDR3 contains 13 residues.

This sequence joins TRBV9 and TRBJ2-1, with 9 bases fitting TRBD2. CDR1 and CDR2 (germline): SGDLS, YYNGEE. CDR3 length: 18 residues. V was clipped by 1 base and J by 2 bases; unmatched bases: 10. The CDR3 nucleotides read TGTGCCAGCAGCGTAAGGCCGGGACTAGCTCAAGCCTACAATGAGCAGTTCTTC. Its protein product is CASSVRPGLAQAYNEQFF.